This TCR beta chain is drawn from a study of T cell responses to AZD1222 COVID-19 vaccine. The assay was immunoSEQ multiplex PCR, and TCRdb's table has in-frame clones only and misses some. The table includes approximately 150,000 clones, 85% to 95% detected once. The material sequenced was peripheral blood, taken on day 0 of AZD1222 vaccination. The TCR comes from an adult in good health.

CDR3 in DNA: TGTGCCAGCAGCAGATGGACCATCCCGGGAGGGTCGGCCCAGTACTTC. Translated, it gives CASSRWTIPGGSAQYF. The chain has TRBV21-1 and TRBJ2-5; TRBD2 is taken as the D call from the table, unchecked against the DNA. TRBV21-1 is described as a pseudogene. The CDR3 extends over 16 amino acids.